The present T cell receptor (beta chain) was sequenced within a study of T cell responses to AZD1222 COVID-19 vaccine. This clone was detected once. The antigen is unknown. Trimming took 3 bases from V and 2 from J, leaving 3 bases between them. The CDR3 runs to 11 residues. Germline V gives CDR1 SGHNT, CDR2 YYREEE (reference sequence). TCRdb keeps only in-frame clones here, not all; method: immunoSEQ multiplex PCR. The sample lists fewer than 120,000 clones, 94% occurring once. Whole-study findings and limits: White British ancestry dominated among donors, who included more females, and clonal diversity was possibly underestimated.

The chain is built from TRBV5-4 and TRBJ2-7; D remains ambiguous. The sequencing here drew on peripheral blood, taken 28 days after the second AZD1222 dose. The receptor comes from an adult who received the AZD1222 COVID-19 vaccine. The CDR3 nucleotides are TGTGCCAGCAGCTACGCCTACGAGCAGTACTTC. It is translated as CASSYAYEQYF.